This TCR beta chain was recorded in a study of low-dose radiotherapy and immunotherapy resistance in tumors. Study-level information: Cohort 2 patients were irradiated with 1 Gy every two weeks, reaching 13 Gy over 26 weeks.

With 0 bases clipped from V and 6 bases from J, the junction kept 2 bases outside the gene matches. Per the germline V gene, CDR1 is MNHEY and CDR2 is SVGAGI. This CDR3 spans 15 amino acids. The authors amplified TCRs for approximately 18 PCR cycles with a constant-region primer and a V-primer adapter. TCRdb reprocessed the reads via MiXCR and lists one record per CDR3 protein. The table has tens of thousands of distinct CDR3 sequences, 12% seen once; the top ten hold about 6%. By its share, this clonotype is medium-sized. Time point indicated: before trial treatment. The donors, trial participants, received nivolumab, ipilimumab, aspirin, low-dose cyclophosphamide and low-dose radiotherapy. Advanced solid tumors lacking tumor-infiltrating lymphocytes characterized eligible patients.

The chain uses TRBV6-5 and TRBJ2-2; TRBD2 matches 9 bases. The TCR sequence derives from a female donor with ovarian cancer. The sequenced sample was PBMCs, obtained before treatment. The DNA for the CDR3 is TGTGCCAGCAGTTACTCGGCGGGAGGGGCCGGGGAGCTGTTTTTT. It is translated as CASSYSAGGAGELFF.